The rows below give T cell receptor beta chains drawn from one sample of a study of cytomegalovirus exposure and HLA in healthy donors. Repertoires were generated with immunoSEQ multiplex PCR, while TCRdb's copy carries only in-frame clones and drops some. Of about 84,000 clones listed, approximately 90% were seen once; the top ten hold 2% to 2.5%. Sequenced: PBMCs. These receptors originate from a man aged 30-40 years in good health and CMV-seronegative. Each CDR3 is given with its conserved first and last residue. D genes are given only for firm matches. A row's size may be missing; if present it is once, few, many or a size class.

-,TRBJ1-6,-,TRBV2,TGTGCCAGCAGTCAGGGGTCGAATTCACCCCTCCACTTT,CASSQGSNSPLHF
-,TRBJ2-3,-,TRBV6-1,TGTGCCAGCAGTGAACGACGACTAACAGATACGCAGTATTTT,CASSERRLTDTQYF
-,TRBJ2-7,-,TRBV27,TGTGCCAGCAGTTCTAGTTTCCTGGCTCGCGGATACGAGCAGTACTTC,CASSSSFLARGYEQYF
once,TRBJ2-5,TRBD2,TRBV19,TGTGCCAGTAGTATCCTAGCGGGGGCCGAGACCCAGTACTTC,CASSILAGAETQYF
-,TRBJ2-1,TRBD1,TRBV4-1,TGCGCCAGCAGCAAACCACAGGGGTTTCATGAGCAGTTCTTC,CASSKPQGFHEQFF
few,TRBJ1-2,-,TRBV5-1,TGCGCCAGCAGCCCGGGGGGATTAGGGTATGGCTACACCTTC,CASSPGGLGYGYTF
-,TRBJ2-2,-,TRBV19,TGTGCCAGTAGTCCATTTTTGGCGACAGGCCCCACCGGGGAGCTGTTTTTT,CASSPFLATGPTGELFF
-,TRBJ1-4,TRBD1,TRBV30,TGTGCCTGGAGTGTCCCGACAGGGGCGTATGAAAAACTGTTTTTT,CAWSVPTGAYEKLFF
-,TRBJ1-1,TRBD1,TRBV11-1,TGTGCCAGCAGCTGGGACAGCAAAACTGAAGCTTTCTTT,CASSWDSKTEAFF
-,TRBJ1-2,-,TRBV7-8,TGTGCCAGCAGCCGGACCTGGGGCCCCGACTTTGGGGGCTACACCTTC,CASSRTWGPDFGGYTF
once,TRBJ1-2,-,TRBV5-6,TGTGCCAGCAGCCGCAGGGTCCCGCTAAGTGGCTACACCTTC,CASSRRVPLSGYTF
-,TRBJ2-1,TRBD2,TRBV5-4,TGTGCCAGCAGCTTGGCCTTCGGGACTAGCGGCAATGAGCAGTTCTTC,CASSLAFGTSGNEQFF
-,TRBJ2-7,TRBD2,TRBV11-2,TGTGCCAGCAGCTTAGCCCAGCGGGAGATTTCCTACGAGCAGTACTTC,CASSLAQREISYEQYF
-,TRBJ1-1,-,TRBV6-6,TGTGCCAGCAGTTATTCTGCGGACACTGAAGCTTTCTTT,CASSYSADTEAFF
-,TRBJ2-2,TRBD1,TRBV6-1,TGTGCCAGCAGACCCGGGACAGCACTTACCGGGGAGCTGTTTTTT,CASRPGTALTGELFF
once,TRBJ2-7,TRBD1,TRBV6-5,TGTGCCGTCTCCCTCCAGGGGGCGTTCGAGCAGTACTTC,CAVSLQGAFEQYF
-,TRBJ1-5,-,TRBV18,TGTGCCAGCTCACCAGGCCAAAATCAGCCCCAGCATTTT,CASSPGQNQPQHF
-,TRBJ2-7,TRBD2,TRBV5-1,TGCGCCAGCAGCTTGGGGGGCGGGAGTGGCTACGAGCAGTACTTC,CASSLGGGSGYEQYF
-,TRBJ2-7,TRBD2,TRBV2,TGTGCCAGCAGCCGGACAGGGGTTTCGGGACTAGCGGGATACGAGCAGTACTTC,CASSRTGVSGLAGYEQYF
-,TRBJ1-3,-,TRBV6-5,TGTGCCAGCAAAAGGGATCCACTAGGTGGAAACACCATATATTTT,CASKRDPLGGNTIYF
-,TRBJ2-3,-,TRBV5-6,TGTGCCAGCAGCGGGCGCGGGCCTAGGGAGACGCAGTATTTT,CASSGRGPRETQYF
-,TRBJ1-2,TRBD1,TRBV9,TGTGCCAGCCAACCACCGACAGGGGAAAACGGCTACACCTTC,CASQPPTGENGYTF
-,TRBJ1-5,-,TRBV19,TGTGCCAGTAGTCCGACAGCATATCAGCCCCAGCATTTT,CASSPTAYQPQHF
-,TRBJ2-1,TRBD2,TRBV5-4,TGTGCCAGCACCAGCCCTGGCGGGGGTTACAATGAGCAGTTCTTC,CASTSPGGGYNEQFF
few,TRBJ2-6,-,TRBV10-2,TGCGCCAGCAGCAGCTCTGGGGCCAACGTCCTGACTTTC,CASSSSGANVLTF
-,TRBJ1-5,-,TRBV28,TGTGCCAGCAGTTTATTTGTATTATCGGATCAGCCCCAGCATTTT,CASSLFVLSDQPQHF
-,TRBJ1-1,-,TRBV5-4,TGTGCCAGCAGCTTGGGGGCAGGGACAAACACTGAAGCTTTCTTT,CASSLGAGTNTEAFF
-,TRBJ1-1,-,TRBV18,TGTGCCAGCTCTCCCCTCGACGGAGGGGCTGAAGCTTTCTTT,CASSPLDGGAEAFF
once,TRBJ2-7,TRBD1,TRBV5-1,TGCGCCAGCAGCTCCCGGACAGGGAGCTCCTACGAGCAGTACTTC,CASSSRTGSSYEQYF
-,TRBJ1-6,TRBD1,TRBV7-9,TGTGCCAGCAGCTTTGAGACAGGGGGTTCACCCCTCCACTTT,CASSFETGGSPLHF
few,TRBJ2-2,TRBD2,TRBV5-1,TGCGCCAGCAGCCCGGGACTAGCGGGAGGGAACACCGGGGAGCTGTTTTTT,CASSPGLAGGNTGELFF
-,TRBJ1-1,TRBD1,TRBV11-2,TGTGCCAGCAGGCTACCTAACGTGAGACAGGGGCTGAGGACTGAAGCTTTCTTT,CASRLPNVRQGLRTEAFF
once,TRBJ2-2,-,TRBV19,TGTGCCAGTAGTATTCGGCGCGGCTCGAACACCGGGGAGCTGTTTTTT,CASSIRRGSNTGELFF
-,TRBJ2-4,-,TRBV7-9,TGTGCCAGCAGCTTAGGGAGTATTCGAGACAGGCAAGCCAAAAACATTCAGTACTTC,CASSLGSIRDRQAKNIQYF
-,TRBJ2-7,TRBD1,TRBV5-1,TGCGCCAGCAGCCTCCGGGACAGGAGCAGCTCCTACGAGCAGTACTTC,CASSLRDRSSSYEQYF
-,TRBJ1-4,-,TRBV7-9,TGTGCCGGGGGGGGACGACTCGATGAAAAACTGTTTTTT,CAGGGRLDEKLFF
-,TRBJ2-1,TRBD2,TRBV4-2,TGTGCCAGCAGCCTACGCCTAGCGGGGGGGCCCTACAATGAGCAGTTCTTC,CASSLRLAGGPYNEQFF
-,TRBJ1-2,TRBD1,TRBV6-1,TGTGCCAGCAGCGTGGGACAGAACTATGGCTACACCTTC,CASSVGQNYGYTF
-,TRBJ1-1,-,TRBV28,TGTGCCAGCAGTGTTGGGGCTGTGGCTGAAGCTTTCTTT,CASSVGAVAEAFF
-,TRBJ1-1,-,TRBV13,TGTGCCAGCAGCATATCCCGCAGGGCCGGGACTGAAGCTTTCTTT,CASSISRRAGTEAFF
-,TRBJ2-7,TRBD1,TRBV4-2,TGTGCCAGCAGCGTTGGACAGGGAGATTACGAGCAGTACTTC,CASSVGQGDYEQYF